This T cell receptor (beta chain) was observed in a study of T cell responses to AZD1222 COVID-19 vaccine. Trimming shortened V by 10 bases and J by 7 bases, and 11 bases separated the two germline ends. The CDR3 extends over 11 amino acids. The germline gives CDR1 MDHEN, CDR2 SYDVKM. Only in-frame clones appear in the TCRdb table, and some are missing; sequencing was by immunoSEQ multiplex PCR. The data contain some 150,000 clones, 91% of them singletons. This receptor was taken from an adult in good health. The chain recombines TRBV28 with TRBJ2-1; D remains ambiguous. The starting material was peripheral blood, obtained on day 0 of AZD1222 vaccination. The chain's CDR3 is CATFYGNEQFF. CDR3 nucleotide sequence: TGTGCCACCTTCTACGGGAATGAGCAGTTCTTC.